This T cell receptor beta chain emerged from a study of cytomegalovirus exposure and HLA in healthy donors. At the level of the study: Genetic ancestry analysis placed about 80% of the 400 or so donors that were genotyped in the Caucasian-associated cluster. Study-level findings and limits: Presence/absence results assume similar sequencing depth per donor, which may not hold.

Germline CDR1 is MNHNS and CDR2 is SASEGT. CDR3 size: 14 residues. V lost 3 bases to trimming and J lost 5 bases; unmatched junction nucleotides: 2. PCR used 60 Vbeta primers and 13 Jbeta primers. The repertoire was sequenced with immunoSEQ multiplex PCR; TCRdb's copy has only in-frame clones and lacks some. The table records 150,000 or so clones, 70% to 85% of them present only once. As for this clone: Its antigen remains unidentified.

Material for sequencing was PBMCs. The V gene is TRBV6-1, the J gene TRBJ2-5; 11 bases are a match to TRBD1. The source is a woman aged 25 to 39 in good health and CMV-seronegative. The CDR3 here is CASSEDRGRETQYF. DNA of the CDR3: TGTGCCAGCAGTGAGGACAGGGGGCGGGAGACCCAGTACTTC.